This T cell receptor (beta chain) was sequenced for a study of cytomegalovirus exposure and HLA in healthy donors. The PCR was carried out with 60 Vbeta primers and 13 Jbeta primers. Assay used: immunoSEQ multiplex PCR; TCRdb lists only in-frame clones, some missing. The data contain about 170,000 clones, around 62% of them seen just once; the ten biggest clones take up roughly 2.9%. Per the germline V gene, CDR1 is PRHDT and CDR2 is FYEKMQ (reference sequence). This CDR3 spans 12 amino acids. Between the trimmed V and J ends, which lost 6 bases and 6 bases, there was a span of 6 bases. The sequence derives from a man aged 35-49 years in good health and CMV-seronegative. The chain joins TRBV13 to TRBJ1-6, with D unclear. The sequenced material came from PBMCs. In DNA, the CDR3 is TGTGCCAGCAGTACTACTAATTCACCCCTCCACTTT. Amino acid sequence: CASSTTNSPLHF.